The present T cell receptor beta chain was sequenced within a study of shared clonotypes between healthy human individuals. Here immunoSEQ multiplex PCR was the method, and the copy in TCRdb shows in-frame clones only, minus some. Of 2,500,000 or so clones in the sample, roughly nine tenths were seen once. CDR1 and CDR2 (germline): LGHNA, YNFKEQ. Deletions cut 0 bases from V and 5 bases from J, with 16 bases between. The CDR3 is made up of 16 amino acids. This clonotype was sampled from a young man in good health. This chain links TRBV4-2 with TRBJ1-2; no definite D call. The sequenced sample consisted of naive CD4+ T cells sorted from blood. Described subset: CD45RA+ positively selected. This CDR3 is CASSQEVAAWAYGYTF. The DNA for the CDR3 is TGTGCCAGCAGCCAAGAAGTGGCCGCGTGGGCATATGGCTACACCTTC.